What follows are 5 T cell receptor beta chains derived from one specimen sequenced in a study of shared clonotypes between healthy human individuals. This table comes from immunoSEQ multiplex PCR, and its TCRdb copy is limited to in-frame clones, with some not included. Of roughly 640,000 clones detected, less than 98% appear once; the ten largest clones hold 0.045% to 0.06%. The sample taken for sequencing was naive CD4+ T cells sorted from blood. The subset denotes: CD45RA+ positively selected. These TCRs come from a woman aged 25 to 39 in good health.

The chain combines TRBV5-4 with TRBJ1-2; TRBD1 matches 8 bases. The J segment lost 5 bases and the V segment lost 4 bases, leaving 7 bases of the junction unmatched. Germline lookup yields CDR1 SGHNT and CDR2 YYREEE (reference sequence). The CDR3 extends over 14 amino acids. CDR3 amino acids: CASSHHQGAYGYTF. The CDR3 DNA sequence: TGTGCCAGCAGCCATCACCAGGGGGCATATGGCTACACCTTC.

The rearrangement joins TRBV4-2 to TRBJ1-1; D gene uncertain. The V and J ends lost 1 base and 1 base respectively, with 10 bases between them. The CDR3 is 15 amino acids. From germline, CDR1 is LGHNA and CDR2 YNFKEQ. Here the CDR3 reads CASSQVWQRNTEAFF. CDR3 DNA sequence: TGTGCCAGCAGCCAAGTTTGGCAACGGAACACTGAAGCTTTCTTT.

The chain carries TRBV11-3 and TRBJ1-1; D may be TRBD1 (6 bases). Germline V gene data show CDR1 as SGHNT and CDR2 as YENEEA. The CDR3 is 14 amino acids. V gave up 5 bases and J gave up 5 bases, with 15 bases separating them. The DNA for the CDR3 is TGTGCCAGCAGCCTGGGGGGGGCGCGAACTGAAGCTTTCTTT. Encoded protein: CASSLGGARTEAFF. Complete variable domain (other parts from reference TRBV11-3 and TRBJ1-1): EAGVVQSPRYKIIEKKQPVAFWCNPISGHNTLYWYLQNLGQGPELLIRYENEEAVDDSQLPKDRFSAERLKGVDSTLKIQPAELGDSAVYLCASSLGGARTEAFFGQGTRLTVV.

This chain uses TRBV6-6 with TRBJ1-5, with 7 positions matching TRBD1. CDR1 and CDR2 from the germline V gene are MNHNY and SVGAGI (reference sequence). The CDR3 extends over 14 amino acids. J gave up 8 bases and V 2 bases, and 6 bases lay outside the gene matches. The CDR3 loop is CASSYGQALEPQHF. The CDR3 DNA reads TGTGCCAGCAGTTACGGACAGGCCCTTGAGCCCCAGCATTTT.

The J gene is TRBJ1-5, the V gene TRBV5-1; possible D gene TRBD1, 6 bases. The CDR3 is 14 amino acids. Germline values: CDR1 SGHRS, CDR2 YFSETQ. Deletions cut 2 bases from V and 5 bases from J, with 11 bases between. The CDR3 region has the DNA TGCGCCAGCAGCTTTATCGGGGGCGATCAGCCCCAGCATTTT. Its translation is CASSFIGGDQPQHF.